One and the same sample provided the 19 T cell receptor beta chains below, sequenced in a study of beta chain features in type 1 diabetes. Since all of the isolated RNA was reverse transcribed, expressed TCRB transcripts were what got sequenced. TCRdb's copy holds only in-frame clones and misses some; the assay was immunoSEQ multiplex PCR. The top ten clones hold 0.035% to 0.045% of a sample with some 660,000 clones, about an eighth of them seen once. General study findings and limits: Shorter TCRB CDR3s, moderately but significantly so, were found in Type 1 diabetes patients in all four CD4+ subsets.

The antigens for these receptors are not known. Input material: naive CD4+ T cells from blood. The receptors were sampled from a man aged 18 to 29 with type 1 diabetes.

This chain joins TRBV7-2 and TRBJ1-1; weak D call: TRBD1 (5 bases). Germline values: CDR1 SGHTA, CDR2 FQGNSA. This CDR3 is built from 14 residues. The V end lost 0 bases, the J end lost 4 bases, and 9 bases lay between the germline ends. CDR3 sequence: CASSLAGQGTEAFF. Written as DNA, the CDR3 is TGTGCCAGCAGCTTAGCTGGGCAGGGCACTGAAGCTTTCTTT.

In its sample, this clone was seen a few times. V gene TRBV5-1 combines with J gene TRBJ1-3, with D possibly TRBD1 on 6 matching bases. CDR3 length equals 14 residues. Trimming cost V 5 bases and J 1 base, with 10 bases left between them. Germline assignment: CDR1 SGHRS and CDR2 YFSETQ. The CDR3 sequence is CASSPQGSGNTIYF. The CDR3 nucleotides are TGCGCCAGCAGTCCCCAGGGGTCTGGAAACACCATATATTTT.

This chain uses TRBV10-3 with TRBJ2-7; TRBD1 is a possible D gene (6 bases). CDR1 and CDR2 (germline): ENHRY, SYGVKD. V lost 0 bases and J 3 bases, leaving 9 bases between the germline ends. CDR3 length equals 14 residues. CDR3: CAISESGTIYEQYF. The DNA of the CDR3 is TGTGCCATCAGTGAGTCTGGGACAATCTACGAGCAGTACTTC.

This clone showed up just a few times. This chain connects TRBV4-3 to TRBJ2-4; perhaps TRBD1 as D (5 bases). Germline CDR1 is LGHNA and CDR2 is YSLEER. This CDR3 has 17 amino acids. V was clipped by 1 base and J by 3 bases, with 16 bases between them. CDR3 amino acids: CASSQVVTAPSKNIQYF. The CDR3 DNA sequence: TGCGCCAGCAGCCAAGTGGTGACAGCCCCCAGCAAAAACATTCAGTACTTC.

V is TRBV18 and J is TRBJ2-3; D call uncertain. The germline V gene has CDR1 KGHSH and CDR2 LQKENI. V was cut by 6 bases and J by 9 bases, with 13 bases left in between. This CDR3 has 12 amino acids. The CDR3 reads CASSLDLRTQYF. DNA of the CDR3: TGTGCCAGCTCCCTAGATTTGCGGACGCAGTATTTT.

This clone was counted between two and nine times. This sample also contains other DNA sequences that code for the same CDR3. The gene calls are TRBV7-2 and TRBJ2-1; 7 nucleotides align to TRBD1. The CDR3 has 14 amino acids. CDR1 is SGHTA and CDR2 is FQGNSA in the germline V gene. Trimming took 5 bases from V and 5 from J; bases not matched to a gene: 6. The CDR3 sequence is CASSPRQGDNEQFF. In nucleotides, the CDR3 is TGTGCCAGCAGCCCCCGACAGGGAGACAATGAGCAGTTCTTC.

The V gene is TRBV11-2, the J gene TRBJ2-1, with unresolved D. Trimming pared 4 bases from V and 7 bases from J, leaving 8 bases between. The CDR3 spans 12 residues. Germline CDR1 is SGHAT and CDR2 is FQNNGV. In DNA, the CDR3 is TGTGCCAGCAGCTCCCCCCTGAATGAGCAGTTCTTC. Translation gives CASSSPLNEQFF.

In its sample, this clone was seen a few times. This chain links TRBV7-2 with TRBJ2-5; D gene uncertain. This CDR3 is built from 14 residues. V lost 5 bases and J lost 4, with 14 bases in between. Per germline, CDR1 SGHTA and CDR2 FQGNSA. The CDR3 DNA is TGTGCCAGCAGCCGCCCTCAGGATGGAGAGACCCAGTACTTC. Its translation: CASSRPQDGETQYF.

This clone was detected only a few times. The CDR3 bases are TGCGCCAGCAGCCGGACTAGCGGGAGCGACGAGCAGTACTTC. It encodes CASSRTSGSDEQYF. This chain uses TRBV5-1 with TRBJ2-7; TRBD2 matches at 13 bases. V dropped 4 bases and J dropped 5; count of bases not matched to a gene: 3. CDR1 SGHRS and CDR2 YFSETQ come from the germline V gene. The CDR3 sequence is 14 residues long.

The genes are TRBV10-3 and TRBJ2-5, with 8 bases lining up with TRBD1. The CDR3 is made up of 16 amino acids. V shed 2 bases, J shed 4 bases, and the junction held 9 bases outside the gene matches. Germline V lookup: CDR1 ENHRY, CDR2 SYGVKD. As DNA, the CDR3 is TGTGCCATCAGTGAGACGACAGGGGCGCCCAGAGAGACCCAGTACTTC. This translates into CAISETTGAPRETQYF.

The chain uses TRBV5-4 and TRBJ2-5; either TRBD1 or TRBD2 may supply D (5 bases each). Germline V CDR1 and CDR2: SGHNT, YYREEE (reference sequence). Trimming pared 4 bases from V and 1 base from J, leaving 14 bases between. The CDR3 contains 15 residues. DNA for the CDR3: TGTGCCAGCAGCCCTGGTGGGGGTCCCCAAGAGACCCAGTACTTC. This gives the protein CASSPGGGPQETQYF.

The CDR3 loop is CASSSWTGEKLFF. CDR3 DNA: TGTGCCAGCAGCTCATGGACGGGAGAAAAACTGTTTTTT. The V and J genes are TRBV9 and TRBJ1-4; D is ambiguous. This CDR3 has 13 residues. Germline loops: CDR1 SGDLS, CDR2 YYNGEE. Between the trimmed V and J ends, which lost 4 bases and 8 bases, there was a span of 12 bases.

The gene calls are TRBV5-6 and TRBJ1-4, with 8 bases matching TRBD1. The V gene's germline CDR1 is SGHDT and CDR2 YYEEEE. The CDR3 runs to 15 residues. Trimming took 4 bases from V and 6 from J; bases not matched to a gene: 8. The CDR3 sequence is CASSRRDRSHEKLFF. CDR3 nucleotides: TGTGCCAGCAGCCGTCGGGACAGGTCTCATGAAAAACTGTTTTTT.

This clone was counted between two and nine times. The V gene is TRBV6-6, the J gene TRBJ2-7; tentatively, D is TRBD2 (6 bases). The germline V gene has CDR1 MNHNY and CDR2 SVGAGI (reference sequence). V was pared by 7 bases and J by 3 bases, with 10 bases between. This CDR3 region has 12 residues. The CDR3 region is CASTVSGYEQYF. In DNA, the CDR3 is TGTGCCAGCACCGTTAGCGGCTACGAGCAGTACTTC.

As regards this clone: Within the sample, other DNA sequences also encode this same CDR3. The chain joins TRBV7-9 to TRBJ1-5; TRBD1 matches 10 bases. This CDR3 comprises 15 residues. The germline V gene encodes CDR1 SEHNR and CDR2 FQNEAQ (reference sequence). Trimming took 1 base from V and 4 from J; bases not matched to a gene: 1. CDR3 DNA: TGTGCCAGCAGCTTAGTGGGACAGGGGAATCAGCCCCAGCATTTT. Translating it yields CASSLVGQGNQPQHF.

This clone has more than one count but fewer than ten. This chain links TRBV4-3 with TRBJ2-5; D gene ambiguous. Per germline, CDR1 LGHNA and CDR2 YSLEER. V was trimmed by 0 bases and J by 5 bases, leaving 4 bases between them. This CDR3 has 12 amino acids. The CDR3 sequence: CASSQDLETQYF. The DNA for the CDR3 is TGCGCCAGCAGCCAAGATCTGGAGACCCAGTACTTC.

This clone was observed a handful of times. CDR3 loop: CSVATGTYEQYF. CDR3 nucleotides: TGCAGCGTAGCGACAGGGACCTACGAGCAGTACTTC. The rearrangement uses TRBV29-1 and TRBJ2-7, with 7 bases that match TRBD1. Germline CDR1 reads SQVTM; CDR2 reads ANQGSEA. The CDR3 runs 12 residues. V lost 6 bases and J lost 2; bases outside the gene matches: 4.

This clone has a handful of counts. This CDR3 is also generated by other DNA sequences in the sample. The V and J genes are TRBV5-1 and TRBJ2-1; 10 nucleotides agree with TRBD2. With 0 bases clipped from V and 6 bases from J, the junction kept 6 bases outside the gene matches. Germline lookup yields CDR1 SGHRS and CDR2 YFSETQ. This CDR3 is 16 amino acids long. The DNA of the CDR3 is TGCGCCAGCAGCTTGGGTGCTAGCGGGGGCCTCAATGAGCAGTTCTTC. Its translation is CASSLGASGGLNEQFF.

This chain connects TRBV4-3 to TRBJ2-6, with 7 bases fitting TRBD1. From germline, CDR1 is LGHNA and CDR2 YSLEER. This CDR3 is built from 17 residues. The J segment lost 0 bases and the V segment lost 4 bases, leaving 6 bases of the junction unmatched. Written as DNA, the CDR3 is TGCGCCAGCAGCCTCCCGACAGGGATCTCTGGGGCCAACGTCCTGACTTTC. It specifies CASSLPTGISGANVLTF.